This entry is about one TCR beta chain. Its target is not known. General study findings and limits: Tumor-infiltrating Treg TCR alpha and beta sequences overlapped most with tumor naive CD4+ T cells, then blood naive.

Full-length variable regions came from constant-region reverse primers plus semi-nested Nested Universal Primer A PCR. Each CDR3 protein is one row after TCRdb ran MiXCR on the 5' RACE reads. The profile shows 10,000 to 15,000 distinct CDR3 sequences, 20% to 30% of them singletons. This receptor was identified in a female donor with breast cancer. The sequenced material came from naive CD4+ T cells sorted from blood. Subset: naive CD4+ T cells, CD4+CD45RA+CD25-.

DNA for the CDR3: TGTGCCAGTAGTAACCCCGGGACTAGCGGGAGGGCGTCCTACGAGCAGTACTTC. Amino acids: CASSNPGTSGRASYEQYF. The chain links TRBV19 to TRBJ2-7, with TRBD2 matching over 16 bases. The V gene end was trimmed by 4 bases and the J gene end by 1 base; junction bases not matched to a gene: 7. The CDR3 runs 18 residues. Germline loops: CDR1 LNHDA, CDR2 SQIVND (reference sequence).